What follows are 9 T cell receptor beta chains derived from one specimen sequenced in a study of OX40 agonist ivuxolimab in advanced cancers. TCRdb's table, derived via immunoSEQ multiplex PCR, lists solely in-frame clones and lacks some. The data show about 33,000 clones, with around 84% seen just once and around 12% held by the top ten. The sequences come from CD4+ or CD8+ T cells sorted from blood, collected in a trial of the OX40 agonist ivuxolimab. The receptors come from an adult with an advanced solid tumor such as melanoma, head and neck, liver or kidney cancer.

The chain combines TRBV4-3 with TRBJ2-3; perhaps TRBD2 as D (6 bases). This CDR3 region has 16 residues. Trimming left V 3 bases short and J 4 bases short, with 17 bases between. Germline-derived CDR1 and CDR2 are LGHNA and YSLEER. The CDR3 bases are TGCGCCAGCAGCCATATAGTCGGGGGAGAAGCAGATACGCAGTATTTT. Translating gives CASSHIVGGEADTQYF.

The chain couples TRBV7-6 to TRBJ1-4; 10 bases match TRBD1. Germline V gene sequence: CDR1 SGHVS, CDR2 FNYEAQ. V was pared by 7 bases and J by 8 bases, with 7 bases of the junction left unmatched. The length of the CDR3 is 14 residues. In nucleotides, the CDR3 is TGTGCCAGCACAAAGGACAGGGGGAACGAAAAACTGTTTTTT. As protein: CASTKDRGNEKLFF.

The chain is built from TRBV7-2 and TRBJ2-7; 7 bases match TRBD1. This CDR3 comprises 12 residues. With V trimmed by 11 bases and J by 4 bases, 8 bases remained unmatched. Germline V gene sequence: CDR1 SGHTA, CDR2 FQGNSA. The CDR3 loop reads CAVRRQGYEQYF. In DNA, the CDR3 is TGTGCCGTCCGGAGACAGGGTTACGAGCAGTACTTC. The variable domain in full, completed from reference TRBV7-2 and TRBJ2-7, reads GAGVSQSPSNKVTEKGKDVELRCDPISGHTALYWYRQSLGQGLEFLIYFQGNSAPDKSGLPSDRFSAERTGGSVSTLTIQRTQQEDSAVYLCAVRRQGYEQYFGPGTRLTVT.

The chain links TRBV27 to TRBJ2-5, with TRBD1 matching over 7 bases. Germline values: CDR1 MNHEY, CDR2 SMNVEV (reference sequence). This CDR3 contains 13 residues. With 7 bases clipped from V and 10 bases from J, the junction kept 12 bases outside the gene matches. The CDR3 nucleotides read TGTGCCAGCACTGGACAGGATAGAGCGGTCCAGTACTTC. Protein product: CASTGQDRAVQYF.

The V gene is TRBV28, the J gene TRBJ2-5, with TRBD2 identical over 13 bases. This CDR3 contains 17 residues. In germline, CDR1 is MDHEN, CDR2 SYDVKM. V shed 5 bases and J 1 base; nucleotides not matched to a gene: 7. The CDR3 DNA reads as TGTGCCAGCAGTACCCCGACTAGCGGGAGGTCCCAAGAGACCCAGTACTTC. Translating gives CASSTPTSGRSQETQYF.

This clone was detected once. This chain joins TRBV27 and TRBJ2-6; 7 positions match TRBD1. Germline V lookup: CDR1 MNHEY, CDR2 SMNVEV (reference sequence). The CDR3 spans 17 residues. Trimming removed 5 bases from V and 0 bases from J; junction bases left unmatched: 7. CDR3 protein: CASSPWTGLSGANVLTF. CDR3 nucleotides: TGTGCCAGCAGTCCGTGGACAGGTCTCTCTGGGGCCAACGTCCTGACTTTC.

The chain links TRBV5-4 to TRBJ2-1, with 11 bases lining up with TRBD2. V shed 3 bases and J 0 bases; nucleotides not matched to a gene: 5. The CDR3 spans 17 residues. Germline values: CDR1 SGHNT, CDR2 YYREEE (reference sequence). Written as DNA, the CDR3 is TGTGCCAGCAGCTCCTCTACTAGCGGGAGCTCCTACAATGAGCAGTTCTTC. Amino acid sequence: CASSSSTSGSSYNEQFF.

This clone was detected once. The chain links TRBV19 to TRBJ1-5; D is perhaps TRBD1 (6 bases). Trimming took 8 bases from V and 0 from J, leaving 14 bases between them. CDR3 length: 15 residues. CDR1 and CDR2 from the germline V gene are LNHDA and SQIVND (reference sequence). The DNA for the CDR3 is TGTGCCAGTCGGGCAGGGGCGCTTAGCAATCAGCCCCAGCATTTT. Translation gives CASRAGALSNQPQHF. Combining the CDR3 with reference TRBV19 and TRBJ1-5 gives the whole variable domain DGGITQSPKYLFRKEGQNVTLSCEQNLNHDAMYWYRQDPGQGLRLIYYSQIVNDFQKGDIAEGYSVSREKKESFPLTVTSAQKNPTAFYLCASRAGALSNQPQHFGDGTRLSIL.

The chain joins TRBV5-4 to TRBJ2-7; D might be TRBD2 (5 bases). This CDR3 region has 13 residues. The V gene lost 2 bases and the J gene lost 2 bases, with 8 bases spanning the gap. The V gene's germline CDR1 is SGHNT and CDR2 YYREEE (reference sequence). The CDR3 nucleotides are TGTGCCAGCAGCTTCGGGAATCCCTACGAGCAGTACTTC. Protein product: CASSFGNPYEQYF.